Sequencing of this T cell receptor beta chain was carried out in a study of early T cells in non-severe SARS-CoV-2 infection. Looking at the study overall: The sequenced material was bulk RNA from unsorted whole blood, and its chains were unpaired.

This clonotype was observed a few times. Its target is unknown. Individual cDNA molecules received unique molecular identifiers during library preparation. TCRdb re-derived calls from the 5' RACE reads in MiXCR, one entry per CDR3 protein. The table records around 57,000 distinct CDR3 sequences, roughly 11% of them present only once. Overall study results and limits: Lookups in VDJdb leaned toward anti-spike CD8 responses and missed private and CD4 specificities.

Looked up from germline, CDR1 is SNHLY and CDR2 is FYNNEI. The CDR3 contains 15 residues. V was cut by 5 bases and J by 5 bases, with 15 bases left in between. The sequence came from an adult who was a healthcare worker with PCR-confirmed SARS-CoV-2 infection or an uninfected control (not recorded which). This chain joins TRBV2 and TRBJ2-2, with D possibly matching TRBD1 (6 bases). The sequencing sample was made of whole blood. The CDR3 sequence is CASSPTGWQTGELFF. CDR3 in DNA: TGTGCCAGCAGTCCAACAGGGTGGCAGACCGGGGAGCTGTTTTTT.